This TCR beta chain was captured in a study of blood T cell repertoires in COVID-19. The V end was cut by 10 bases, the J end by 9 bases, with 19 bases between. The germline V gene has CDR1 SNHLY and CDR2 FYNNEI. The CDR3 sequence is 13 residues long. The sample holds one count of this clone. Sequenced by immunoSEQ multiplex PCR; TCRdb stores in-frame clones only, minus some. The data contain 95,000 to 100,000 clones, 85% of them singletons. The sample comprised peripheral blood. The J gene is TRBJ2-1, the V gene TRBV2; weak D call: TRBD2 (6 bases). This clonotype originated in a woman aged 70 to 79 with active or convalescent COVID-19. This chain's CDR3 is CATPTGSSVEQFF. In nucleotides, the CDR3 is TGTGCCACCCCTACCGGGAGCTCGGTTGAGCAGTTCTTC.